The clone carrying this T cell receptor beta chain was observed at least ten times. Its target is unknown. Template material for amplifying TCR beta CDR3 regions consisted of RNA transcripts. The TCR CDR3 first-round RT-PCR relied on the HTBI primer set. Each CDR3 protein gets one entry after TCRdb re-called the multiplex PCR reads with MiXCR. The sample contains about 710,000 distinct CDR3 sequences, approximately 16% of which appear only once. The data belong to a study of T cells in Graves' hyperthyroidism and ophthalmopathy. V lost 8 bases to trimming and J lost 1 base, with 9 bases between them. CDR1 is MDHEN and CDR2 is SYDVKM in the germline V gene. This CDR3 has 12 residues. Stable disease denoted Graves' hyperthyroidism without ophthalmopathy progression within 18 months. PBMCs stemmed from 10 ml fresh peripheral blood. Findings and caveats of the study: Stable hyperthyroidism and ophthalmopathy were separated using 13 V-J signatures. The model made its ophthalmopathy prediction, and onset followed a median about 5.9 months later.

Sequences were obtained from blood. V gene TRBV28 combines with J gene TRBJ2-7; D might be TRBD2 (5 bases). The TCR sequence derives from a young man with Graves' hyperthyroidism. The CDR3 DNA is TGTGCCAGCGGGAGAGGGTCCTACGAGCAGTACTTC. Residues: CASGRGSYEQYF. The whole variable domain, remainder taken from reference TRBV28 and TRBJ2-7, is DVKVTQSSRYLVKRTGEKVFLECVQDMDHENMFWYRQDPGLGLRLIYFSYDVKMKEKGDIPEGYSVSREKKERFSLILESASTNQTSMYLCASGRGSYEQYFGPGTRLTVT.